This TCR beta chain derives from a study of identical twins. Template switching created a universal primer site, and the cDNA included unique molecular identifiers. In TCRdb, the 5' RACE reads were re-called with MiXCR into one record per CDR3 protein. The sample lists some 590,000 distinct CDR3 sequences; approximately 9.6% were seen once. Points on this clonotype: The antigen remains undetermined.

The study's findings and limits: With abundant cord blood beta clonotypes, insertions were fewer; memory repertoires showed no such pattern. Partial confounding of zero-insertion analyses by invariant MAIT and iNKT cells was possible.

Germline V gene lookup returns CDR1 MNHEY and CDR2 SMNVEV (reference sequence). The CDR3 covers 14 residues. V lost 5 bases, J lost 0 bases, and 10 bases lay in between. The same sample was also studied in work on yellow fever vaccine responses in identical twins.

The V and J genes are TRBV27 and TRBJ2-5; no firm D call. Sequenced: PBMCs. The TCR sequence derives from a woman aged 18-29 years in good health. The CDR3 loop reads CASSGRNYQETQYF. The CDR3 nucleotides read TGTGCCAGCAGTGGAAGAAATTACCAAGAGACCCAGTACTTC.